The rows below give T cell receptor beta chains drawn from one sample of a study of memory B cells and T cells in multiple sclerosis. Their antigen targets remain unknown. TCRdb keeps only in-frame clones here, not all; method: immunoSEQ multiplex PCR. The table lists 25,000 to 35,000 clones, roughly 82% of them singletons, with roughly 2.6% in the top ten. Sequencing used PBMCs from blood kept in culture. Receptor source: a human donor with multiple sclerosis. The CDR3 runs from the conserved cysteine through the conserved F or W. A D gene is named only where the DNA matches it firmly. Where a row states a size, it is once, few, many or the class of an expanded clone; other rows omit it.

clone_size,v_call,d_call,j_call,cdr3_nt,cdr3_aa
NA,TRBV5-4,NA,TRBJ2-1,TGTGCCAGCAGCTCCTCGGGGAGCTACAATGAGCAGTTCTTC,CASSSSGSYNEQFF
once,TRBV27,NA,TRBJ2-2,TGTGCCAGCAGTTTATTAGGGGATAACACCGGGGAGCTGTTTTTT,CASSLLGDNTGELFF
NA,TRBV6-1,TRBD1,TRBJ1-2,TGTGCCAGCAGTGTTTACAGGGGACCTTCGTATGGCTACACCTTC,CASSVYRGPSYGYTF
NA,TRBV15,NA,TRBJ2-1,TGTGCCACCAGCAGAGACCCCCCCAATGAGCAGTTCTTC,CATSRDPPNEQFF
NA,TRBV5-1,TRBD1,TRBJ1-1,TGCGCCAGCAGCCAGGACAGGGGGTGGAACACTGAAGCTTTCTTT,CASSQDRGWNTEAFF
medium-sized,TRBV18,TRBD1,TRBJ2-7,TGTGCCAGCTCGTACAACAGGGGGGACAGGGGAGGCTACGAGCAGTACTTC,CASSYNRGDRGGYEQYF
NA,TRBV7-2,NA,TRBJ2-5,TGTGCCAGCAGCCCCCAGGGCCAGGGCGAAGAGACCCAGTACTTC,CASSPQGQGEETQYF
few,TRBV6-1,NA,TRBJ2-3,TGTGCCAGCAGTGAAGACCACACAGATACGCAGTATTTT,CASSEDHTDTQYF
NA,TRBV2,NA,TRBJ1-2,TGTGCCAGCAGTGTCGGCCTCGGAGGGTACTATGGCTACACCTTC,CASSVGLGGYYGYTF
NA,TRBV27,NA,TRBJ2-7,TGTGCCAGCAGTTCAACCGGGATTTCCTACGAGCAGTACTTC,CASSSTGISYEQYF
NA,TRBV19,NA,TRBJ2-2,TGTGCCAGCGCCTGGTCCAGCGTTGTACCCGGGGAGCTGTTTTTT,CASAWSSVVPGELFF
NA,TRBV19,NA,TRBJ2-1,TGTGCCAGTAGTATTAAGGGGGGGCGGGAGCTGTTCTTC,CASSIKGGRELFF
NA,TRBV7-2,NA,TRBJ2-6,TGTGCCAGCAGCTTAGCGCCCCGGGGCTCTGGGGCCAACGTCCTGACTTTC,CASSLAPRGSGANVLTF
NA,TRBV14,TRBD2,TRBJ2-3,TGTGCCAGCAGCCGAGCGGGGGTAACAGATACGCAGTATTTT,CASSRAGVTDTQYF
NA,TRBV2,NA,TRBJ1-1,TGTGCCAGCAGGGGGGACCGAGACACTGAAGCTTTCTTT,CASRGDRDTEAFF
few,TRBV5-8,NA,TRBJ2-7,TGTGCCAGCACCCTTCCAGGGCGGACCTACGAGCAGTACTTC,CASTLPGRTYEQYF
NA,TRBV5-1,TRBD2,TRBJ2-1,TGCGCCAGCAGCAAGACTAGCGGGGGGAGCTCCTACAATGAGCAGTTCTTC,CASSKTSGGSSYNEQFF
NA,TRBV5-4,NA,TRBJ1-1,TGTGCCAGCAGCTTGGGCCCTAGAAACACTGAAGCTTTCTTT,CASSLGPRNTEAFF
NA,TRBV5-4,NA,TRBJ2-7,TGTGCCAGCAGCCTCCGCGCTAGCCCCTACGAGCAGTACTTC,CASSLRASPYEQYF
NA,TRBV19,TRBD1,TRBJ1-1,TGTGCCAGTAGTCCGGGACAGGCGAACACTGAAGCTTTCTTT,CASSPGQANTEAFF
once,TRBV5-1,TRBD2,TRBJ2-2,TGCGCCAGCAGCTTTCTAGCGGGATCGGTAAACACCGGGGAGCTGTTTTTT,CASSFLAGSVNTGELFF
NA,TRBV27,TRBD2,TRBJ2-1,TGTGCCAGCAGTAAGGGGACTAGCGGGATGGGGTGGTACAATGAGCAGTTCTTC,CASSKGTSGMGWYNEQFF
once,TRBV7-2,TRBD2,TRBJ2-4,TGTGCCAGCAGCATTCTAGCGGGGGCTCTGTTAGGGAAAAACATTCAGTACTTC,CASSILAGALLGKNIQYF
NA,TRBV25-1,TRBD1,TRBJ1-1,TGTGCCAGCAGTCTGGACAGGGACACTGAAGCTTTCTTT,CASSLDRDTEAFF
NA,TRBV18,NA,TRBJ1-2,TGTGCCAGCTCACCTGAATTTGGACAGCAGGCGGGCTACACCTTC,CASSPEFGQQAGYTF
NA,TRBV9,TRBD2,TRBJ2-2,TGTGCCAGCAGCGTAGTGCCAGTAGCGGGGCCAACCGGGGAGCTGTTTTTT,CASSVVPVAGPTGELFF
NA,TRBV2,TRBD1,TRBJ2-7,TGTGCCAGCAAAAAATCGACAGGGAAGGGGTCATCCTACGAGCAGTACTTC,CASKKSTGKGSSYEQYF